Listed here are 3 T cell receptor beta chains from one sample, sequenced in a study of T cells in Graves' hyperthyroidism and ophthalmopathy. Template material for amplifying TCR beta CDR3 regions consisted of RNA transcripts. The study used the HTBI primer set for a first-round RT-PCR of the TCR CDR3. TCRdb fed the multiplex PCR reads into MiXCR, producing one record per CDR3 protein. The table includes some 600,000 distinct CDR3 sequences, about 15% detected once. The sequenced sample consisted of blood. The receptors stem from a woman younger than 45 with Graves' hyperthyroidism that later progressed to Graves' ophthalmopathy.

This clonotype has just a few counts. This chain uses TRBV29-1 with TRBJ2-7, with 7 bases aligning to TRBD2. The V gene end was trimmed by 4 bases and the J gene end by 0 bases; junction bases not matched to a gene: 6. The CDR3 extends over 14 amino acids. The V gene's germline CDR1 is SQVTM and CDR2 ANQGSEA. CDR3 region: CSVGRLADSYEQYF. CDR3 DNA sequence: TGCAGCGTTGGAAGGCTAGCGGACTCCTACGAGCAGTACTTC.

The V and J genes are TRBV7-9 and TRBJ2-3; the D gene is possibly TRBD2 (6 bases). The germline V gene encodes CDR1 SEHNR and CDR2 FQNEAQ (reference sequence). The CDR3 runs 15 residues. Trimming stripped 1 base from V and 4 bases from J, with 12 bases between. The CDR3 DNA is TGTGCCAGCAGCTTAGGACTAGTCGGCGCAGATACGCAGTATTTT. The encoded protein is CASSLGLVGADTQYF.

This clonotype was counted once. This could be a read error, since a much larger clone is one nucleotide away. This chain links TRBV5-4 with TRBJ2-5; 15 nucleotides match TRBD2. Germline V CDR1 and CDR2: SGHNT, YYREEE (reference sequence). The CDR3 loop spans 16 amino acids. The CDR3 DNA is TGTGCCAGCAGCATGGGACTAGCGGGAGGAGGAGAGACCCACTACTTC. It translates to CASSMGLAGGGETHYF.